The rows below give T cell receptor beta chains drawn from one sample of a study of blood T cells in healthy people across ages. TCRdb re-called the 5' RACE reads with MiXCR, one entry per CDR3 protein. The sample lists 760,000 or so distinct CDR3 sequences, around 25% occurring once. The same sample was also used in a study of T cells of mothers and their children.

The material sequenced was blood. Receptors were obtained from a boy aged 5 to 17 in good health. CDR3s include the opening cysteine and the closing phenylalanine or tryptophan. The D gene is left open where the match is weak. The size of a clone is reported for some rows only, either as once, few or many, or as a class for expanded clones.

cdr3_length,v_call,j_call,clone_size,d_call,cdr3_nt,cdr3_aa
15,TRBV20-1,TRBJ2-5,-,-,TGCAGTGCTCAACCGGGTAGCTCTTCCCAAGAGACCCAGTACTTC,CSAQPGSSSQETQYF
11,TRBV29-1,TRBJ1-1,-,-,TGCAGCGTTGGTGAGACCCTTGAAGCTTTCTTT,CSVGETLEAFF
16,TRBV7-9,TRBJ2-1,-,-,TGTGCCAGCAGCCGAGCAAGGGGGGGCTCCTACAATGAGCAGTTCTTC,CASSRARGGSYNEQFF
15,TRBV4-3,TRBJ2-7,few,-,TGCGCCAGCAGCCAAGACCGGGACGGGTACTACGAGCAGTACTTC,CASSQDRDGYYEQYF
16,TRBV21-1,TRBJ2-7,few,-,TGTGCCAGCAGTAAACTCACCCTCGGGTCTCCCTACGAGCAGTACTTC,CASSKLTLGSPYEQYF
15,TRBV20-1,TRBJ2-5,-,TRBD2,TGCAGTGCTAGAGATCCCCGGGAGGGAGGGGAGACCCAGTACTTC,CSARDPREGGETQYF
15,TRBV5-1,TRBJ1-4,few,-,TGCGCCAGCAGCTTGGGTCGGGGGGCGTTCGAAAAACTGTTTTTT,CASSLGRGAFEKLFF
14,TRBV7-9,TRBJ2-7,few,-,TGTGCCAGCAGCACCTGGAGTCAGCTCTACGAGCAGTACTTC,CASSTWSQLYEQYF
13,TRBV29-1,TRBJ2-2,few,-,TGCAGCGTTGTATGGGGGAACACCGGGGAGCTGTTTTTT,CSVVWGNTGELFF
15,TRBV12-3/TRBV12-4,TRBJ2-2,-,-,TGTGCCAGCATGTCATCAGGGATGAACACCGGGGAGCTGTTTTTT,CASMSSGMNTGELFF
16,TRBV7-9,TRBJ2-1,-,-,TGTGCCAGCAGCTCTTTGGGGGACCTTCTCTACAATGAGCAGTTCTTC,CASSSLGDLLYNEQFF
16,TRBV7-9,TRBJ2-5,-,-,TGTGCCAGCAGCTTAAGCGCTGGCGGTCGCCTAGAGACCCAGTACTTC,CASSLSAGGRLETQYF
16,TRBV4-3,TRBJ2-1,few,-,TGCGCCAGCAGCCAAGTTAGATCGAGGACATACAATGAGCAGTTCTTC,CASSQVRSRTYNEQFF
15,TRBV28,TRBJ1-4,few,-,TGTGCCAGCAGTTTTTTCGGGGTTTCTAACGAAAAACTGTTTTTT,CASSFFGVSNEKLFF
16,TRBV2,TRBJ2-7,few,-,TGTGCCAGCAGCCCTGGCGGGGATCTTTTCCCCTACGAGCAGTACTTC,CASSPGGDLFPYEQYF
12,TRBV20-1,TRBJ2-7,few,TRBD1,TGCAGTGAGGGGGCCGGATTGTACGAGCAGTACTTC,CSEGAGLYEQYF
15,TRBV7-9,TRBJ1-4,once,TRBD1,TGTGCCAGCACCCCCCCAGGGACAGGGTATGAAAAACTGTTTTTT,CASTPPGTGYEKLFF
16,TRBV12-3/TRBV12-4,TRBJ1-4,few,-,TGTGCCAGCAGCTCCACAGGGTTGGGAACTAATGAAAAACTGTTTTTT,CASSSTGLGTNEKLFF
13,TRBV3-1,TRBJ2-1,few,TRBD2,TGTGCCAGCAGCCAAAAACGCGGGGGTGAGCAGTTCTTC,CASSQKRGGEQFF
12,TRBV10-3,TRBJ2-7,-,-,TGTGCCATCAGTGAGTCGACATCCGAGCAGTACTTC,CAISESTSEQYF
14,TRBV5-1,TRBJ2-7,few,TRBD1,TGCGCCAGCAGCTTTCCGGGACAGGACTACGAGCAGTACTTC,CASSFPGQDYEQYF
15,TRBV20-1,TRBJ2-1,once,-,TGCAGTGCTAGAGACCCTAGCGCCGCATGGAATGAGCAGTTCTTC,CSARDPSAAWNEQFF
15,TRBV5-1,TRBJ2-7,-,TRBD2,TGCGCCAGCAGGGGAGGACTAGCGGAGTCCTACGAGCAGTACTTC,CASRGGLAESYEQYF
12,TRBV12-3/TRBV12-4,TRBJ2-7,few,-,TGTGCCAGCAGTTGGGGGAACTACGAGCAGTACTTC,CASSWGNYEQYF
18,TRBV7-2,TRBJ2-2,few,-,TGTGCCAGCAGCCCTATTCGTGACGGGGCGGGGAACACCGGGGAGCTGTTTTTT,CASSPIRDGAGNTGELFF
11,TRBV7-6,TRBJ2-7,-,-,TGTGCCAGCAGCTCCGGCCAGGTGCAGTACTTC,CASSSGQVQYF
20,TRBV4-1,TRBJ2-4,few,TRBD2,TGCGCCAGCAGCCCCGGGCCGGGACTAGCCCTTACCGGGGCCAAAAACATTCAGTACTTC,CASSPGPGLALTGAKNIQYF
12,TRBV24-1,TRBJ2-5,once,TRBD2,TGTGCCACCAGTAGCGGGGGAGAGACCCAGTACTTC,CATSSGGETQYF
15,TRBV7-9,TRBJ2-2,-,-,TGTGCCAGCAGCGTACCGGGACTTAAACCCGGGGAGCTGTTTTTT,CASSVPGLKPGELFF
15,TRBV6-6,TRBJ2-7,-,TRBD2,TGTGCCAGCAGCGATAGGACTAGCGGGAGTTACGAGCAGTACTTC,CASSDRTSGSYEQYF
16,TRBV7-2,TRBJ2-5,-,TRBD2,TGTGCCAGCAGCTTTCTGAAGCGGGGGGGCGGAGAGACCCAGTACTTC,CASSFLKRGGGETQYF
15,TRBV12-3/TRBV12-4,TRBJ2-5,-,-,TGTGCCAGCAGTCCGCTCGGGGGTGAGGAGGAGACCCAGTACTTC,CASSPLGGEEETQYF
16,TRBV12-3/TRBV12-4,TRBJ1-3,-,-,TGTGCCAGCACCTATGCCCAGGGCCTCTCTGGAAACACCATATATTTT,CASTYAQGLSGNTIYF
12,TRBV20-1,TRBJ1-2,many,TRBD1,TGCAGTGCCCCAGACAGGGTCAATGGCTACACCTTC,CSAPDRVNGYTF
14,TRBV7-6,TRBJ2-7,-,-,TGTGCCAGCAGCGTCGACAGGATTTTTTACGAGCAGTACTTC,CASSVDRIFYEQYF
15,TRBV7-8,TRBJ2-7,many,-,TGTGCCAGCAGCTTAGCTCGACGGTACGGGTACGAGCAGTACTTC,CASSLARRYGYEQYF
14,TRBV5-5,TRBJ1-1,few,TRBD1,TGTGCCAGCAGCTCGCTAGAGGGGGCCCCTGAAGCTTTCTTT,CASSSLEGAPEAFF
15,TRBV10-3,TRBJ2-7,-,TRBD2,TGTGCCATCAGTGAGGGCGGGACTAGTTCCTACGAGCAGTACTTC,CAISEGGTSSYEQYF
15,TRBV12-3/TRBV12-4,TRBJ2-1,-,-,TGTGCCAGCAGTCCCGATCATGCTGGGTGGGATGAGCAGTTCTTC,CASSPDHAGWDEQFF
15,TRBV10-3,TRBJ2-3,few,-,TGTGCCATCAGCTCGACAGAGGACAGCACAGATACGCAGTATTTT,CAISSTEDSTDTQYF
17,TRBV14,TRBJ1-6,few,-,TGTGCCAGCAGCCAAGATCAGTCTATCACCTATAATTCACCCCTCCACTTT,CASSQDQSITYNSPLHF
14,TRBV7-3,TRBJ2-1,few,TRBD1,TGTGCCAGCAGCCCGACAGGGATGAGACGGGAGCAGTTCTTC,CASSPTGMRREQFF
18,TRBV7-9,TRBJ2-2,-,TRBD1,TGTGCCAGCAGCGCGGCCTCGGGACAGGGTTGGAACACCGGGGAGCTGTTTTTT,CASSAASGQGWNTGELFF
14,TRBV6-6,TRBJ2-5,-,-,TGTGCCAGCACGGCCGTTTTCAGCGAAGAGACCCAGTACTTC,CASTAVFSEETQYF
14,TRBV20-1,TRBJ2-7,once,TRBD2,TGCAGTGCTAGTATAGCGGGAGGGATTTACGAGCAGTACTTC,CSASIAGGIYEQYF
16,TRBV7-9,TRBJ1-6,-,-,TGTGCCAGCAGCCGACAGGAGTTTGGCTATAATTCACCCCTCCACTTT,CASSRQEFGYNSPLHF
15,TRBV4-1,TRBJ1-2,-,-,TGCGCCAGCAGCCAAGAGTTAGAACAGGGCTATGGCTACACCTTC,CASSQELEQGYGYTF
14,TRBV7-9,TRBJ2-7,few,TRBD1,TGTGCCAGCAGCTCCGGGACAGAGAATTACGAGCAGTACTTC,CASSSGTENYEQYF
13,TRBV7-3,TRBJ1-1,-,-,TGTGCCAGCAGCAACGACAGCAACACTGAAGCTTTCTTT,CASSNDSNTEAFF
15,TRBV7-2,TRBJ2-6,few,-,TGTGCCAGCAGCTTGGGCAACTCTGGGGCCAACGTCCTGACTTTC,CASSLGNSGANVLTF
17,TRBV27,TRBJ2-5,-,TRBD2,TGTGCCAGCAGTACAGGGACTAGCGGAGCCGGGGGAGAGACCCAGTACTTC,CASSTGTSGAGGETQYF
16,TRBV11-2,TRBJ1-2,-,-,TGTGCCAGCAGCTTTGAATCGTCGTCCACCACCGGGGGCTACACCTTC,CASSFESSSTTGGYTF
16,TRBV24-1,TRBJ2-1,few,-,TGTGCCACCAGTCCCGAAACACACCTTCTTACGGATGAGCAGTTCTTC,CATSPETHLLTDEQFF
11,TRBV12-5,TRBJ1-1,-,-,TGTGCTAGTGGTTTGATTCCTGAAGCTTTCTTT,CASGLIPEAFF
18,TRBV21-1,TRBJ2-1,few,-,-,CASSSYCCGVNSYNEQFF
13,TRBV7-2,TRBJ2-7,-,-,TGTGCCAGCAGCCCCGGGGTCCTCGGGGAGCAGTACTTC,CASSPGVLGEQYF
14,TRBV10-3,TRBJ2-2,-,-,TGTGCCACCATCGGGGTTACGAACACCGGGGAGCTGTTTTTT,CATIGVTNTGELFF
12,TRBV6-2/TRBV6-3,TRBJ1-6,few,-,TGTGCCAGCAGCCCCGAGGGCTCACCCCTCCACTTT,CASSPEGSPLHF
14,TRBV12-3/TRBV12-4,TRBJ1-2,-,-,TGTGCCAGCACTTCCCCTGGGGTACTCTATGGCTACACCTTC,CASTSPGVLYGYTF